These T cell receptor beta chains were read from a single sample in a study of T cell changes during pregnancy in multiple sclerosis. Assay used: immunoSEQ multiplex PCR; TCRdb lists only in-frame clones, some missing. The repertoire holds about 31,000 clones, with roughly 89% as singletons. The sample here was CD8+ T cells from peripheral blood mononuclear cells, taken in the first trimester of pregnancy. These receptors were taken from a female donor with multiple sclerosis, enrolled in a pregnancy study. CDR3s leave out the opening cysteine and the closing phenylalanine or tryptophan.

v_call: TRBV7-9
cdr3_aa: ASSLGAGGSSYEQY

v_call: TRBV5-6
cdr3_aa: ASSLAEGDTQY

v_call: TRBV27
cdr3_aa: ASTPQGENSPLH

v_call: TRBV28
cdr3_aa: ASSLGLRGSYEQY

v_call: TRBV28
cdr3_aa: ASSLLTGTYGYT

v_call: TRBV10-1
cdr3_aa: ASSESLDRGGVNTEAF

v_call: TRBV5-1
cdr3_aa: ASSLRDRAYEQY

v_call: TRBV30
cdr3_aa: AWSVIQGYEQY

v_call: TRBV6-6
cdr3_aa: ASSYSRAHEQY

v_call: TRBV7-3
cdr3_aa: ASSQQGGELF

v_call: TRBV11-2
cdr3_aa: ASSLIRVDTIY

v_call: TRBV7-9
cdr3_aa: ASSPSGGYSYEQY

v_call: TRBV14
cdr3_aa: ASSQRGLAGALRKEF

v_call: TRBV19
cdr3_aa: ASSIREQAYEQY

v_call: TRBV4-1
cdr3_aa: ASSQKGTAGASYNEQF

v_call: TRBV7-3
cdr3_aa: ASSLGENTEAF

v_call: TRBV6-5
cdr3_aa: ASSYSDGNPYEQY

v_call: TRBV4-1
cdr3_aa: ASSQHGTSGSYEQY

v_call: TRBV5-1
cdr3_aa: ASSLRLAGPYTSTDTQY

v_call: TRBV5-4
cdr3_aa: ASSPGTGGVNSPLH

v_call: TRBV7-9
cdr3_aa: ASSLDRSGYT

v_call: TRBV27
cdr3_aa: ASSLGLVHGEQF

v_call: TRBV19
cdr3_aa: ASSIDLETGTYEQY

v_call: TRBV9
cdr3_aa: ASSAGPGAAYEQY

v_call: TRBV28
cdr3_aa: ASSLGGGTVLY

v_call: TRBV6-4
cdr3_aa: ASSDSGSTDTQY

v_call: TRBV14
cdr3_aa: ASSPYTGDGLNTEAF

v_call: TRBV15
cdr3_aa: ATSSRQEYGYT

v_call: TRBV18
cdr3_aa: ASSQGTGLSKY

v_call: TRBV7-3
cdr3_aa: ASSLGLGADGYT

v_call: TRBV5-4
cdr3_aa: ASSLGDRGPTEAF